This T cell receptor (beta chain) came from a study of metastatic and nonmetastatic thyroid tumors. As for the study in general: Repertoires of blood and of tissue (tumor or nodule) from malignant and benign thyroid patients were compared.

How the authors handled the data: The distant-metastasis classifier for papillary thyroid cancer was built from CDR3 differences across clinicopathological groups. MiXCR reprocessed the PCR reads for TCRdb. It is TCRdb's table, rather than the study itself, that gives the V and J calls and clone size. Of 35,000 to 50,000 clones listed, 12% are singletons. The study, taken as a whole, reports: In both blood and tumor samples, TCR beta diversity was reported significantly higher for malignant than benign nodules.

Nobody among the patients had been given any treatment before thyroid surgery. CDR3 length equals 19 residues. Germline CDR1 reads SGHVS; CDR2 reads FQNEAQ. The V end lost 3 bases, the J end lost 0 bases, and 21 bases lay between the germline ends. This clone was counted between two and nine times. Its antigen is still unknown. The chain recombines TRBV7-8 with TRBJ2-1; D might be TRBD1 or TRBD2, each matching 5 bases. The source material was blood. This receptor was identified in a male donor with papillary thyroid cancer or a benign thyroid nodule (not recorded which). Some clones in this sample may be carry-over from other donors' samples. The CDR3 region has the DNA TGTGCCAGCAGCTTCCAGGGTGGTCCTGGACTCAGCTCCTACAATGAGCAGTTCTTC. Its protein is CASSFQGGPGLSSYNEQFF. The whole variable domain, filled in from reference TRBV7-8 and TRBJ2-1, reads GAGVSQSPRYKVAKRGQDVALRCDPISGHVSLFWYQQALGQGPEFLTYFQNEAQLDKSGLPSDRFFAERPEGSVSTLKIQRTQQEDSAVYLCASSFQGGPGLSSYNEQFFGPGTRLTVL.